This T cell receptor beta chain was identified during a study of T cell responses to AZD1222 COVID-19 vaccine. Across the whole study: Samples with a second dose at about 4 or about 12 weeks were pooled together.

Study-wide points: As reported, nearly half of all spike-specific TCRs target variant regions that are unmutated. In all cases, repertoires were sampled only after the peak T cell response.

The protocol was immunoSEQ multiplex PCR, while the TCRdb copy is restricted to in-frame clones and leaves out a portion. Of 80,000 or so clones in the sample, around 90% were seen once. Details on this clone: Antigen specificity is unknown.

The source was peripheral blood, collected on day 0 of AZD1222 vaccination. This sequence originates from an adult in good health.

As DNA, the CDR3 is TGTGCCAGCAGCTCCATTTTCCCCCTCGATACGCAGTATTTT. Its protein is CASSSIFPLDTQYF. This chain connects TRBV7-9 to TRBJ2-3; D gene uncertain. Germline assignment: CDR1 SEHNR and CDR2 FQNEAQ (reference sequence). This CDR3 comprises 14 residues. Trimming shortened V by 4 bases and J by 6 bases, and 14 bases separated the two germline ends. The whole variable domain, remainder taken from reference TRBV7-9 and TRBJ2-3, is DTGVSQNPRHKITKRGQNVTFRCDPISEHNRLYWYRQTLGQGPEFLTYFQNEAQLEKSRLLSDRFSAERPKGSFSTLEIQRTEQGDSAMYLCASSSIFPLDTQYFGPGTRLTVL.